The 17 T cell receptor beta chains below come from one sample, sequenced in a study of blood T cell repertoires in COVID-19. Assay used: immunoSEQ multiplex PCR; TCRdb lists only in-frame clones, some missing. Altogether 100,000 to 120,000 clones are present, roughly 85% being singletons, with the ten largest covering more than 15%. What was sequenced was peripheral blood. Receptors were obtained from a woman of 80 years or more with active or convalescent COVID-19.

The rearrangement uses TRBV7-9 and TRBJ2-5, with D possibly TRBD1 on 6 matching bases. The CDR3 runs to 13 residues. The germline V gene has CDR1 SEHNR and CDR2 FQNEAQ (reference sequence). Between the trimmed V and J ends, which lost 5 bases and 5 bases, there was a span of 12 bases. The CDR3: CASSLTGIETQYF. CDR3 bases: TGTGCCAGCAGCCTCACAGGGATTGAGACCCAGTACTTC. Using reference TRBV7-9 and TRBJ2-5 for the parts outside the CDR3, the full variable domain is DTGVSQNPRHKITKRGQNVTFRCDPISEHNRLYWYRQTLGQGPEFLTYFQNEAQLEKSRLLSDRFSAERPKGSFSTLEIQRTEQGDSAMYLCASSLTGIETQYFGPGTRLLVL.

V usage is TRBV7-9 and J usage is TRBJ2-1; TRBD2 matches 7 bases. V was clipped by 3 bases and J by 7 bases; unmatched bases: 6. Germline assignment: CDR1 SEHNR and CDR2 FQNEAQ (reference sequence). This CDR3 spans 14 amino acids. CDR3 loop: CASSFLAEENEQFF. The CDR3 region has the DNA TGTGCCAGCAGCTTTCTAGCGGAGGAAAATGAGCAGTTCTTC.

The chain has TRBV7-9 and TRBJ2-3; TRBD2 matches 9 bases. Germline CDR1 SEHNR, CDR2 FQNEAQ (reference sequence). V lost 5 bases and J lost 2; bases outside the gene matches: 5. The length of the CDR3 is 15 residues. The DNA for the CDR3 is TGTGCCAGCAGCCAACGACTAGCGGTCACAGATACGCAGTATTTT. Protein product: CASSQRLAVTDTQYF.

The rearrangement uses TRBV28 and TRBJ2-2, with TRBD1 as a possible D gene (6 bases). The V gene lost 7 bases and the J gene lost 6 bases, with 15 bases spanning the gap. This CDR3 spans 14 amino acids. The germline V gene encodes CDR1 MDHEN and CDR2 SYDVKM. CDR3 residues: CASIDSNRAGELFF. In DNA form, the CDR3 reads TGTGCCAGCATTGACAGTAACAGGGCCGGGGAGCTGTTTTTT. The whole variable domain, remainder taken from reference TRBV28 and TRBJ2-2, is DVKVTQSSRYLVKRTGEKVFLECVQDMDHENMFWYRQDPGLGLRLIYFSYDVKMKEKGDIPEGYSVSREKKERFSLILESASTNQTSMYLCASIDSNRAGELFFGEGSRLTVL.

This chain links TRBV14 with TRBJ2-5, with D maybe TRBD2 (6 bases). The CDR3 contains 17 residues. Germline V gives CDR1 SGHDN, CDR2 FVKESK. With 4 bases removed from V and 0 bases from J, the gap between germline ends came to 18 bases. This CDR3 is CASSREYAGTYQETQYF. DNA for the CDR3: TGTGCCAGCAGCCGAGAGTACGCGGGGACGTACCAAGAGACCCAGTACTTC.

This clone turned up a few times. The chain joins TRBV5-6 to TRBJ2-7, with D maybe TRBD1 (5 bases). The CDR3 sequence is 13 residues long. Germline V gene lookup returns CDR1 SGHDT and CDR2 YYEEEE. Trimming left V 0 bases short and J 3 bases short, with 7 bases between. The DNA for the CDR3 is TGTGCCAGCAGCTTGGTACAGGACTACGAGCAGTACTTC. It yields the protein CASSLVQDYEQYF.

The V gene is TRBV10-2, the J gene TRBJ1-1; unclear D gene. This CDR3 contains 12 residues. Trimming stripped 1 base from V and 5 bases from J, with 5 bases between. Germline V gene lookup returns CDR1 WSHSY and CDR2 SAAADI. The CDR3 loop reads CASSEWQTEAFF. For the CDR3, the DNA is TGCGCCAGCAGTGAGTGGCAGACTGAAGCTTTCTTT.

A remark on this clone: A junction end diverges from the germline sequence, so it may reflect a read error. The chain combines TRBV7-7 with TRBJ2-1; 15 nucleotides line up with TRBD2. The germline V gene has CDR1 SSHAT and CDR2 FNYEAQ (reference sequence). The CDR3 is made up of 18 amino acids. CDR3 sequence reads: CASSPGLAGGLSYNEQFF. The DNA of the CDR3 is TGTGCTAGCAGCCCCGGACTAGCGGGGGGGCTCTCCTACAATGAGCAGTTCTTC.

This clone was picked up one time. V and J are TRBV7-9 and TRBJ1-4; D not certain. Trimming pared 7 bases from V and 7 bases from J, leaving 16 bases between. Germline CDR1 is SEHNR and CDR2 is FQNEAQ (reference sequence). This CDR3 spans 14 amino acids. The CDR3 DNA sequence: TGTGCCAGCACCCCAACAGATATGAGTGAAAAACTGTTTTTT. It codes for CASTPTDMSEKLFF.

The J gene is TRBJ1-1, the V gene TRBV6-5; 8 bases are a match to TRBD1. After removal of 8 bases from V and 2 bases from J, the junction contained 7 bases not matched to a gene. Germline V gene lookup returns CDR1 MNHEY and CDR2 SVGAGI. This CDR3 is 14 amino acids long. CDR3 in amino acids: CASSQTGANTEAFF. The DNA for the CDR3 is TGTGCCAGCTCCCAGACAGGGGCTAACACTGAAGCTTTCTTT.

The chain joins TRBV7-9 to TRBJ1-2; 10 nucleotides agree with TRBD1. J was trimmed by 8 bases and V by 3 bases; bases with no gene match: 3. The CDR3 has 13 residues. CDR1 is SEHNR and CDR2 is FQNEAQ in the germline V gene (reference sequence). CDR3 DNA: TGTGCCAGCAGCTTCGGACAGGGGGAAGGCTACACCTTC. It yields the protein CASSFGQGEGYTF.

J is TRBJ1-2 and V is TRBV24-1, with TRBD1 as a possible D gene (6 bases). Germline assignment: CDR1 KGHDR and CDR2 SFDVKD. Trimming pared 6 bases from V and 7 bases from J, leaving 17 bases between. CDR3 length equals 14 residues. CDR3: CATSNLVDSGGYTF. CDR3 nucleotides: TGTGCCACCAGTAACTTAGTGGACAGCGGTGGCTACACCTTC.

The chain links TRBV24-1 to TRBJ2-5; 9 bases align to TRBD1. Germline CDR1 is KGHDR and CDR2 is SFDVKD. The CDR3 contains 15 residues. The V and J ends lost 5 bases and 1 base, in that order; junction bases with no gene match: 4. The CDR3 here is CATSGGQGTQETQYF. The CDR3 nucleotides are TGTGCCACCAGTGGTGGACAGGGGACCCAAGAGACCCAGTACTTC.

This clone was detected ten times or more. V and J are TRBV11-2 and TRBJ2-7, with TRBD2 as a possible D gene (5 bases). Germline CDR1 reads SGHAT; CDR2 reads FQNNGV. With 1 base removed from V and 3 bases from J, the gap between germline ends came to 16 bases. The CDR3 totals 16 residues. In DNA form, the CDR3 reads TGTGCCAGCAGCTTAGCCTTGGTAATGGGAGTCTACGAGCAGTACTTC. Amino acids: CASSLALVMGVYEQYF.

This chain links TRBV9 with TRBJ2-2, with D unclear. CDR1 is SGDLS and CDR2 is YYNGEE in the germline V gene. The CDR3 spans 15 residues. Trimming removed 0 bases at V and 1 base at J, with 7 bases between. The CDR3 loop reads CASSVDSQNTGELFF. CDR3 in DNA: TGTGCCAGCAGCGTAGACAGCCAGAACACCGGGGAGCTGTTTTTT.

The chain uses TRBV18 and TRBJ1-1, with D perhaps TRBD1 (6 bases). The length of the CDR3 is 15 residues. CDR1 KGHSH and CDR2 LQKENI come from the germline V gene. V was clipped by 4 bases and J by 1 base, with 13 bases between them. CDR3 sequence reads: CASSLTVTGNTEAFF. In nucleotides, the CDR3 is TGTGCCAGCTCACTAACAGTGACAGGGAACACTGAAGCTTTCTTT.

The V gene is TRBV28, the J gene TRBJ1-5; TRBD1 matches at 7 bases. V dropped 5 bases and J dropped 6; count of bases not matched to a gene: 7. The CDR3 is 14 amino acids. Germline assignment: CDR1 MDHEN and CDR2 SYDVKM. The CDR3 DNA sequence: TGTGCCAGCAGTCGAGGGCAGGGGGGTCAGCCCCAGCATTTT. The encoded protein is CASSRGQGGQPQHF.